This T cell receptor (beta chain) was obtained from a study of early T cells in non-severe SARS-CoV-2 infection. This CDR3 spans 15 amino acids. The V gene end was trimmed by 5 bases and the J gene end by 4 bases; junction bases not matched to a gene: 6. TCRdb re-called the 5' RACE reads through MiXCR, storing one row per CDR3 protein. The data hold more than 35,000 distinct CDR3 sequences, with 3% to 4% observed a single time. The receptor comes from an adult who was a healthcare worker with PCR-confirmed SARS-CoV-2 infection or an uninfected control (not recorded which). The chain carries TRBV12-3 or TRBV12-4 and TRBJ1-2; 11 positions match TRBD1. Sequences were obtained from whole blood. The CDR3 DNA follows: TGTGCCAGCAGTCCGCGGACAGGGGGCGTCTATGGCTACACCTTC. Protein product: CASSPRTGGVYGYTF.